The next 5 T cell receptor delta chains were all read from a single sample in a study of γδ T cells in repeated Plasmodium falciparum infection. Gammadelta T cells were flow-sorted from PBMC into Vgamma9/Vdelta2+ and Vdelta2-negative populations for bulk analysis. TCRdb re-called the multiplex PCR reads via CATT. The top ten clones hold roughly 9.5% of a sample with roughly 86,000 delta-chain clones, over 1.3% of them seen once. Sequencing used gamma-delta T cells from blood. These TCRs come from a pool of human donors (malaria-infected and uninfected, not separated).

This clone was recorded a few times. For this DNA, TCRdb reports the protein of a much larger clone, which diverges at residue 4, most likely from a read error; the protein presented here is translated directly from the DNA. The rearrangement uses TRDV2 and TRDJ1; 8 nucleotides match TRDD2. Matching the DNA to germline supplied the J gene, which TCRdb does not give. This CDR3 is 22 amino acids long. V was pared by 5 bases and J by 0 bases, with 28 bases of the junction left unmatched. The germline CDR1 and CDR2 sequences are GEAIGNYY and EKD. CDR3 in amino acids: CACGTLGTSYVVGALYTDKLIF. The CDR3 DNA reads TGTGCCTGTGGCACTCTAGGGACTTCCTACGTGGTGGGGGCCCTATACACCGATAAACTCATCTTT.

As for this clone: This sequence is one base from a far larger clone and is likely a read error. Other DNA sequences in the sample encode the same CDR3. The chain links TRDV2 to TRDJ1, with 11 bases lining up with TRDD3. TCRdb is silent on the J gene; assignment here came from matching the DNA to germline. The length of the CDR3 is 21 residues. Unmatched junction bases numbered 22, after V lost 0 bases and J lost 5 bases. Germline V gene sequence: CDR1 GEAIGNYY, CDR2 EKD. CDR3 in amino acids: CACDTLTLSVLGDNRTDKLIF. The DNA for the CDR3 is TGTGCCTGTGACACCCTCACCTTATCTGTACTGGGGGATAATCGCACTGATAAACTCATCTTT.

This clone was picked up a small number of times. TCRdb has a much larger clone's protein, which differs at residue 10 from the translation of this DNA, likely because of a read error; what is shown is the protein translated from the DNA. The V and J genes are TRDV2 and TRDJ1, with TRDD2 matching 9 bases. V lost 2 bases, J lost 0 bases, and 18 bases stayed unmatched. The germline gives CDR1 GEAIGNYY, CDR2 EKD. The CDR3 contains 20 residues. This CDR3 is CACDKPSYWRIERYTDKLIF. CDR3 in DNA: TGTGCCTGTGACAAACCTTCCTACTGGAGGATAGAGAGGTACACCGATAAACTCATCTTT.

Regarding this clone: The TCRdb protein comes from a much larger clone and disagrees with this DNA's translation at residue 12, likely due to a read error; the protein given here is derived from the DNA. The CDR3 sequence is CALGDLGLPTNQYWGITPDTDKLIF. CDR3 bases: TGTGCTCTTGGGGATCTTGGCCTTCCTACGAATCAGTACTGGGGGATAACCCCGGACACCGATAAACTCATCTTT. The chain carries TRDV1 and TRDJ1; 11 bases align to TRDD3. The J gene was missing in TCRdb and was found by matching the end of the DNA to germline. The CDR3 has 25 residues. From germline, CDR1 is TSWWSYY and CDR2 QGS. The J segment lost 0 bases and the V segment lost 3 bases, leaving 30 bases of the junction unmatched.

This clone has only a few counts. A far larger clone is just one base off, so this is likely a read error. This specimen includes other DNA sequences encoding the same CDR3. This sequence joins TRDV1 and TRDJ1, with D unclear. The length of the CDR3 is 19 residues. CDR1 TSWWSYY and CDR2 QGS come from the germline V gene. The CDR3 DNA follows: TGTGCTCTTGGGGAACTAGAGTCGTCCCGGTCCTTTATTACCGATAAGCTCATCTTT. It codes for CALGELESSRSFITDKLIF.